A selection of T cell receptor beta chains follows, all from one sample in a study of blood T cell repertoires in COVID-19. The method was immunoSEQ multiplex PCR; TCRdb's version includes in-frame clones alone and lacks a portion of them. This sample has tens of thousands of clones, with around 85% found just once. Sequencing input: peripheral blood. The receptors originated from a man over 45 with active COVID-19. CDR3s include the opening cysteine and the closing phenylalanine or tryptophan. The D gene is left open where the match is weak. The size entry is marked missing in some rows and otherwise reads once, few, many or a size class.

D: .
V: TRBV19
J: TRBJ2-7
size: .
CDR3: CASRGNLGWEQYF
DNA: TGTGCCAGTAGGGGTAATCTAGGTTGGGAGCAGTACTTC

D: .
V: TRBV19
J: TRBJ2-5
size: .
CDR3: CASTPDIDQETQYF
DNA: TGTGCCAGTACCCCAGACATAGACCAAGAGACCCAGTACTTC

D: .
V: TRBV5-4
J: TRBJ1-2
size: .
CDR3: CASSLMLQGPIF
DNA: TGTGCCAGCAGCTTGATGTTACAGGGCCCCATCTTC

D: TRBD1
V: TRBV5-1
J: TRBJ2-1
size: once
CDR3: CASTQTGQGFVNEQFF
DNA: TGCGCCAGCACCCAAACGGGACAGGGATTCGTCAATGAGCAGTTCTTC

D: .
V: TRBV23-1
J: TRBJ2-5
size: .
CDR3: CASSQSVASLGTQYF
DNA: TGCGCCAGCAGTCAATCTGTCGCTAGCCTTGGGACCCAGTACTTC

D: TRBD1
V: TRBV5-1
J: TRBJ1-1
size: .
CDR3: CAGRQGETTEAFF
DNA: TGCGCCGGAAGACAGGGTGAAACCACTGAAGCTTTCTTT

D: TRBD1
V: TRBV12-5
J: TRBJ2-2
size: .
CDR3: CASGPWTGRAGELFF
DNA: TGTGCTAGTGGACCTTGGACAGGGCGAGCCGGGGAGCTGTTTTTT

D: .
V: TRBV28
J: TRBJ1-2
size: .
CDR3: CASRITGSNYGYTF
DNA: TGTGCCAGCAGAATAACAGGGTCTAACTATGGCTACACCTTC

D: TRBD2
V: TRBV10-2
J: TRBJ2-3
size: few
CDR3: CASSDTSGLTDTQYF
DNA: TGCGCCAGCAGTGACACTAGCGGCCTCACAGATACGCAGTATTTT

D: TRBD1
V: TRBV7-6
J: TRBJ2-6
size: .
CDR3: CASSLRDRDRGTGANVLTF
DNA: TGTGCCAGCAGCTTAAGGGACCGGGACAGGGGTACTGGGGCCAACGTCCTGACTTTC

D: .
V: TRBV6-2/TRBV6-3
J: TRBJ1-6
size: .
CDR3: CASSYSVRALHF
DNA: TGTGCCAGCAGTTACTCGGTCAGGGCCCTCCACTTT

D: .
V: TRBV6-5
J: TRBJ1-5
size: .
CDR3: CASKYTDLYQPQHF
DNA: TGTGCCAGCAAGTACACAGACCTTTATCAGCCCCAGCATTTT

D: .
V: TRBV21-1
J: TRBJ2-7
size: .
CDR3: CASSEMGRDCPYEQYF
DNA: TGTGCCAGCAGCGAAATGGGACGGGACTGCCCGTACGAGCAGTACTTC

D: .
V: TRBV6-6
J: TRBJ1-1
size: .
CDR3: CASSPLRSTTEAFF
DNA: TGTGCCAGCAGCCCCCTGAGATCTACCACTGAAGCTTTCTTT

D: TRBD2
V: TRBV5-1
J: TRBJ2-1
size: .
CDR3: CASSPRTSGGADNEQFF
DNA: TGCGCCAGCAGCCCCCGGACTAGCGGGGGGGCCGACAATGAGCAGTTCTTC

D: TRBD2
V: TRBV5-4
J: TRBJ2-3
size: .
CDR3: CASSLRLAAGTQYF
DNA: TGTGCCAGCAGCTTGCGACTAGCGGCGGGAACGCAGTATTTT

D: TRBD1
V: TRBV5-1
J: TRBJ1-2
size: .
CDR3: CASSFEGGRGYTF
DNA: TGCGCCAGCAGCTTTGAAGGGGGCAGAGGCTACACCTTC

D: TRBD2
V: TRBV27
J: TRBJ2-1
size: .
CDR3: CASSGGPYNEQFF
DNA: TGTGCCTCTAGCGGGGGGCCATACAATGAGCAGTTCTTC

D: .
V: TRBV2
J: TRBJ1-2
size: .
CDR3: CATARVGGGYTF
DNA: TGTGCCACCGCCCGTGTCGGAGGAGGCTACACCTTC

D: .
V: TRBV18
J: TRBJ1-6
size: .
CDR3: CASSPVPENNSPLHF
DNA: TGTGCCAGCTCGCCGGTGCCCGAGAATAATTCACCCCTCCACTTT

D: .
V: TRBV12-2
J: TRBJ1-2
size: .
CDR3: CASLIPGHQTVYGYTF
DNA: TGTGCAAGTCTTATTCCGGGACACCAAACGGTCTATGGCTACACCTTC

D: .
V: TRBV19
J: TRBJ2-7
size: .
CDR3: CASSEAPWDEQYF
DNA: TGTGCCTCTTCGGAGGCCCCATGGGACGAGCAGTACTTC

D: TRBD1
V: TRBV5-1
J: TRBJ1-1
size: .
CDR3: CASSLEGASTEAFF
DNA: TGCGCCAGCAGCTTGGAGGGGGCCAGCACTGAAGCTTTCTTT

D: TRBD1
V: TRBV5-1
J: TRBJ2-7
size: .
CDR3: CASSLAGTAYEQYF
DNA: TGCGCCAGCAGCTTGGCCGGGACAGCCTACGAGCAGTACTTC

D: .
V: TRBV6-5
J: TRBJ2-3
size: .
CDR3: CASSSSLGGTDTQYF
DNA: TGTGCCAGCAGTAGTAGCCTAGGCGGCACAGATACGCAGTATTTT

D: .
V: TRBV5-1
J: TRBJ2-5
size: .
CDR3: CASSLAALAGETQYF
DNA: TGCGCCAGCAGCTTGGCCGCGCTAGCCGGGGAGACCCAGTACTTC

D: .
V: TRBV18
J: TRBJ2-7
size: .
CDR3: CASSSRQASYEQYF
DNA: TGTGCCAGCTCATCCAGACAGGCCTCCTACGAGCAGTACTTC

D: TRBD2
V: TRBV2
J: TRBJ2-7
size: .
CDR3: CASSETISGGFYEQYF
DNA: TGTGCCAGCAGTGAAACGATTAGCGGGGGATTCTACGAGCAGTACTTC

D: .
V: TRBV11-2
J: TRBJ2-5
size: .
CDR3: CASSSLRTGETQYF
DNA: TGTGCCAGCAGCTCCCTACGGACTGGAGAGACCCAGTACTTC

D: .
V: TRBV6-4
J: TRBJ2-4
size: .
CDR3: CASRCGQLNIQYF
DNA: TGTGCCAGCAGATGCGGACAGCTAAACATTCAGTACTTC

D: .
V: TRBV6-5
J: TRBJ2-5
size: .
CDR3: CASRRQNQETQYF
DNA: TGTGCCAGCAGGCGACAAAACCAAGAGACCCAGTACTTC

D: .
V: TRBV27
J: TRBJ2-1
size: .
CDR3: CASSYSPGTTLNNEQFF
DNA: TGTGCCAGCAGCTATTCACCCGGGACAACACTTAACAATGAGCAGTTCTTC

D: TRBD2
V: TRBV27
J: TRBJ2-2
size: .
CDR3: CASSLFMASGNTGELFF
DNA: TGTGCCAGCAGTTTATTTATGGCTAGCGGAAACACCGGGGAGCTGTTTTTT

D: .
V: TRBV15
J: TRBJ2-5
size: .
CDR3: CATRGRAGETQYF
DNA: TGTGCCACCCGTGGGCGGGCTGGAGAGACCCAGTACTTC

D: .
V: TRBV5-6
J: TRBJ1-1
size: .
CDR3: CASSPLTDSNTEAFF
DNA: TGTGCCAGCAGCCCCCTGACAGACTCGAACACTGAAGCTTTCTTT

D: .
V: TRBV12-5
J: TRBJ2-3
size: .
CDR3: CASGPPGGPNTQYF
DNA: TGTGCTAGTGGCCCCCCAGGTGGCCCGAATACGCAGTATTTT

D: TRBD1
V: TRBV7-9
J: TRBJ2-1
size: .
CDR3: CASSWGTGDISYEQFF
DNA: TGTGCCAGCAGCTGGGGGACAGGGGACATCTCGTATGAGCAGTTCTTC

D: .
V: TRBV3-1/TRBV3-2
J: TRBJ2-3
size: .
CDR3: CASSQEGGLADTQYF
DNA: TGTGCCAGCAGCCAAGAGGGGGGTTTGGCAGATACGCAGTATTTT

D: TRBD2
V: TRBV5-1
J: TRBJ2-2
size: .
CDR3: CASSLGLAVRAPINTGELFF
DNA: TGCGCCAGCAGCTTGGGACTAGCGGTCCGGGCCCCTATTAACACCGGGGAGCTGTTTTTT

D: .
V: TRBV18
J: TRBJ1-5
size: .
CDR3: CASSPNRDQPQHF
DNA: TGTGCCAGCTCACCCAACAGGGATCAGCCCCAGCATTTT

D: TRBD1
V: TRBV7-8
J: TRBJ1-4
size: .
CDR3: CASSLGRGRNEKLFF
DNA: TGTGCCAGCAGCTTAGGGAGGGGGCGTAATGAAAAACTGTTTTTT

D: TRBD2
V: TRBV6-6
J: TRBJ2-7
size: .
CDR3: CASSYGGLAGGGEQYF
DNA: TGTGCCAGCAGTTACGGGGGACTAGCGGGGGGCGGCGAGCAGTACTTC

D: .
V: TRBV5-4
J: TRBJ1-4
size: once
CDR3: CASSADRKNEKLFF
DNA: TGTGCCAGCAGCGCGGACAGAAAAAATGAAAAACTGTTTTTT

D: .
V: TRBV20-1
J: TRBJ2-5
size: .
CDR3: CSASQVAGAETQYF
DNA: TGCAGTGCTAGTCAGGTGGCGGGCGCCGAGACCCAGTACTTC

D: TRBD2
V: TRBV6-5
J: TRBJ2-5
size: .
CDR3: CASSSGGSTYQETQYF
DNA: TGTGCCAGCAGTTCGGGGGGGTCCACCTACCAAGAGACCCAGTACTTC

D: TRBD1
V: TRBV5-4
J: TRBJ2-3
size: .
CDR3: CASSRTGSTDTQYF
DNA: TGTGCCAGCAGCCGGACAGGGAGCACAGATACGCAGTATTTT

D: TRBD1
V: TRBV5-4
J: TRBJ1-2
size: .
CDR3: CASSRGQPSSPYGYTF
DNA: TGTGCCAGCAGCCGGGGACAGCCGAGTTCCCCCTATGGCTACACCTTC

D: .
V: TRBV23-1
J: TRBJ2-5
size: .
CDR3: CASSPIHRDQETQYF
DNA: TGCGCCAGCAGTCCTATTCACAGGGACCAAGAGACCCAGTACTTC

D: .
V: TRBV19
J: TRBJ1-2
size: .
CDR3: CASSIDTALYGYTF
DNA: TGTGCCAGTAGTATTGACACCGCTCTCTATGGCTACACCTTC

D: .
V: TRBV5-4
J: TRBJ1-6
size: .
CDR3: CASSSSYNSPLHF
DNA: TGTGCCAGCAGCTCATCCTATAATTCACCCCTCCACTTT

D: .
V: TRBV9
J: TRBJ1-1
size: .
CDR3: CASSVGVRTEAFF
DNA: TGTGCCAGCAGCGTAGGGGTGCGGACTGAAGCTTTCTTT

D: .
V: TRBV4-3
J: TRBJ1-4
size: .
CDR3: CASSQDRGWEEKLFF
DNA: TGCGCCAGCAGCCAAGATCGAGGGTGGGAAGAAAAACTGTTTTTT

D: TRBD1
V: TRBV18
J: TRBJ1-1
size: .
CDR3: CASSRGQGLTEAFF
DNA: TGTGCCAGCTCACGGGGACAGGGTTTAACTGAAGCTTTCTTT

D: .
V: TRBV21-1
J: TRBJ1-2
size: .
CDR3: CASSTWMGGTGYTF
DNA: TGTGCCAGCAGCACCTGGATGGGGGGGACGGGCTACACCTTC

D: TRBD1
V: TRBV11-1
J: TRBJ2-7
size: .
CDR3: CASSLGAGGAYEQYF
DNA: TGTGCCAGCAGCCTGGGGGCAGGGGGAGCCTACGAGCAGTACTTC